This is a list of T cell receptor beta chains from one sample in a study of CXCR3-negative and CXCR3-positive naive CD8 T cells. TCRdb reprocessed the 5' RACE reads, with one entry per CDR3 protein and no DNA. Seen in this sample are 100,000 to 150,000 distinct CDR3 sequences; the ten most common clones hold about 0.44%. Sequencing was done on a sample of naive CXCR3- CD8+ T cells from blood. The receptors shown here come from a human donor in good health. Some clones in this sample may be carry-over from other donors' samples. The CDR3 runs from the conserved cysteine through the conserved F or W.

v_gene	j_gene	CDR3aa
TRBV4-2	TRBJ2-1	CASSLGLAGGFSYNEQFF
TRBV2	TRBJ2-3	CASSASDRARLSPTDTQYF
TRBV7-9	TRBJ2-5	CASSPQETQYF
TRBV6-5	TRBJ2-7	CASSWTSGSYEQYF
TRBV12-3/TRBV12-4	TRBJ2-7	CASILTGSAYEQYF
TRBV28	TRBJ2-3	CASSVQRGSTDTQYF
TRBV4-1	TRBJ2-3	CASSRTPTGDTQYF
TRBV7-6	TRBJ2-1	CASSRSADSTYNEQFF
TRBV7-9	TRBJ2-7	CASSLANAAYEQYF
TRBV5-6	TRBJ2-2	CASSLAALVPTGELFF
TRBV28	TRBJ2-1	CASSLGPSGNEQFF
TRBV12-3/TRBV12-4	TRBJ2-5	CASTGQGQETQYF
TRBV28	TRBJ2-1	CASSLSSVVRDEQFF
TRBV24-1	TRBJ1-6	CATSDGTIYNSPLHF
TRBV29-1	TRBJ2-7	CSVEVEGTDRLVSYEQYF
TRBV5-4	TRBJ2-1	CASSRKTSPLSNEQFF
TRBV7-3	TRBJ1-1	CASSPSAQIEAFF
TRBV5-1	TRBJ2-3	CASSLGQGATSTDTQYF
TRBV29-1	TRBJ2-1	CSAKLAGGYNEQFF
TRBV5-1	TRBJ2-7	CASSPRTGEDEQYF
TRBV29-1	TRBJ2-1	CSVEGGTPRSYNEQFF
TRBV29-1	TRBJ2-7	CSVEGGTYEQYF
TRBV28	TRBJ2-7	CASHSDREAYEQYF
TRBV6-2/TRBV6-3	TRBJ2-1	CASSYQGANYNEQFF